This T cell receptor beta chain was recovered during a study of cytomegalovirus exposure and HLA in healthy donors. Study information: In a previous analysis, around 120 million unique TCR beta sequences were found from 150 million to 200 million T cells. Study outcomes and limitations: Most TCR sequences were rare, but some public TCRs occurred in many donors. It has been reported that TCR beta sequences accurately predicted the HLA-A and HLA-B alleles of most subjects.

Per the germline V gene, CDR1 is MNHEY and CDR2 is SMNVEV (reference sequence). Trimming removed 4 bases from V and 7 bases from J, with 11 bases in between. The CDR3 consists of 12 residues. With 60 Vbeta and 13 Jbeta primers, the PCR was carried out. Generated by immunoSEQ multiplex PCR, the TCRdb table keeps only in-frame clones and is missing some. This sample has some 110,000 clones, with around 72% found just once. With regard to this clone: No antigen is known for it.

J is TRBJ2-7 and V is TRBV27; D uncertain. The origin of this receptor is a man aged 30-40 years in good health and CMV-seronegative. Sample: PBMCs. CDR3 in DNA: TGTGCCAGCAGTTCTATTACGAAAGAGCAGTACTTC. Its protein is CASSSITKEQYF.